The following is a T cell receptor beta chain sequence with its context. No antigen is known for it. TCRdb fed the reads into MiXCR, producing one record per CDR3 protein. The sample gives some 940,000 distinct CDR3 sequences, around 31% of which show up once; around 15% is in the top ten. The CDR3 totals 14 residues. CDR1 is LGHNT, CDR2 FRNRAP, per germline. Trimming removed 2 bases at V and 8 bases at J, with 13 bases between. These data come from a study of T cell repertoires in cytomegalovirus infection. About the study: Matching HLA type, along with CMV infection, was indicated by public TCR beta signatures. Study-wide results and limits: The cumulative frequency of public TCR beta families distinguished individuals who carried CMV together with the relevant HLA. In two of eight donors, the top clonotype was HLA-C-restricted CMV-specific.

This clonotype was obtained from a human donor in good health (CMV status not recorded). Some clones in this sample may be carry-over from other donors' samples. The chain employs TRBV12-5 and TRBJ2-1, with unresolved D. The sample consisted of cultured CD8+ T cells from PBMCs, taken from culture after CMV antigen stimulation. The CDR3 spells CASGLFSALDEQFF. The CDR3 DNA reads TGTGCTAGTGGTTTGTTCTCGGCCCTCGATGAGCAGTTCTTC.